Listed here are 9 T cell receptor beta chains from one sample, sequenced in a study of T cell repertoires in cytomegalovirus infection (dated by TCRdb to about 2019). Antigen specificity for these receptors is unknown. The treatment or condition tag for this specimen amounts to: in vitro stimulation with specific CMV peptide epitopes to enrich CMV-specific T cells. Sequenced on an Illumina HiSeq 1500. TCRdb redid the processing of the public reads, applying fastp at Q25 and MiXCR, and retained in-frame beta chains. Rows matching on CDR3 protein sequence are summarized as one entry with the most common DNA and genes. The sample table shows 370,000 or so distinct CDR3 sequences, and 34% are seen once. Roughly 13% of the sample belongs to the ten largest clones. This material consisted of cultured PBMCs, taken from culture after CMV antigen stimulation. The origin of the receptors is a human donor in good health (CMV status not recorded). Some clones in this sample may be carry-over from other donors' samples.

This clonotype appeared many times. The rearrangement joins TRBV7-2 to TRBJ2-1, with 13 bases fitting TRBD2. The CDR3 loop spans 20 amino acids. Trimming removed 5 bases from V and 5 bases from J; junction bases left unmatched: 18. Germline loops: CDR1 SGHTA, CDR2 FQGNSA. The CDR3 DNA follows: TGTGCCAGCAGCCGGCTCGCCACCGGACTAGCGGGAGAAGCCCACAATGAGCAGTTCTTC. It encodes CASSRLATGLAGEAHNEQFF.

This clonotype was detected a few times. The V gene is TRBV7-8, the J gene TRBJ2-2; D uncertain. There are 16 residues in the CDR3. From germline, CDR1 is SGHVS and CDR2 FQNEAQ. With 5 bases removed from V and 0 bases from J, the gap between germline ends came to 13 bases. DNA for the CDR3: TGTGCCAGCAGCCCTTTTGGTCGATCGAACACCGGGGAGCTGTTTTTT. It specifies CASSPFGRSNTGELFF.

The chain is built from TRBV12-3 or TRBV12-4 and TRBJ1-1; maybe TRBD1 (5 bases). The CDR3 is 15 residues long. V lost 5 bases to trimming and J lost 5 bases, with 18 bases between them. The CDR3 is CASSGPTGAETEAFF. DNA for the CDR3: TGTGCCAGCAGTGGCCCGACTGGGGCGGAGACTGAAGCTTTCTTT.

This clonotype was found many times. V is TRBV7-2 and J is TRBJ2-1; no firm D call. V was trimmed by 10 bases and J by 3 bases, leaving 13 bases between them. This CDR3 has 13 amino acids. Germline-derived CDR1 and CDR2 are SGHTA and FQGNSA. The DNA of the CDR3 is TGTGCCACGCAGAGGCCGGGCTACAATGAGCAGTTCTTC. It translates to CATQRPGYNEQFF.

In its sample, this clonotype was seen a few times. CDR3 sequence (DNA): TGCAGTGCCTCCGGGACTAGCGGATACAATGAGCAGTTCTTC. It codes for CSASGTSGYNEQFF. This chain links TRBV20-1 with TRBJ2-1; 11 positions agree with TRBD2. The ends lost 6 bases at V and 4 bases at J; junction bases unmatched: 5. CDR3 size: 14 residues. Germline lookup yields CDR1 DFQATT and CDR2 SNEGSKA (reference sequence).

The CDR3 DNA follows: TGTGCCAGTAGTGCTCCGAACTATGGCTACACCTTC. This codes for CASSAPNYGYTF. The chain employs TRBV19 and TRBJ1-2; D unresolved. Trimming took off 5 bases at V and 2 bases at J, with 6 bases between the two ends. This CDR3 has 12 amino acids. Germline lookup yields CDR1 LNHDA and CDR2 SQIVND (reference sequence). Supplemented by reference TRBV19 and TRBJ1-2, the full variable domain reads DGGITQSPKYLFRKEGQNVTLSCEQNLNHDAMYWYRQDPGQGLRLIYYSQIVNDFQKGDIAEGYSVSREKKESFPLTVTSAQKNPTAFYLCASSAPNYGYTFGSGTRLTVV.

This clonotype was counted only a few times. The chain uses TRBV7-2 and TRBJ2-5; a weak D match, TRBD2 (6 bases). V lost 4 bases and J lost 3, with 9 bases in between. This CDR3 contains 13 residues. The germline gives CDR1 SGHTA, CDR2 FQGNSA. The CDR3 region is CASSWDSEETQYF. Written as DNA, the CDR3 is TGTGCCAGCAGCTGGGACTCGGAAGAGACCCAGTACTTC.

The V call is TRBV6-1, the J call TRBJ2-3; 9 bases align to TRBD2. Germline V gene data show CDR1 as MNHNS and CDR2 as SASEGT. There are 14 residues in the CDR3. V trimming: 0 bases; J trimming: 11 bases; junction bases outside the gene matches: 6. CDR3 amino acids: CASSEALPSGKQYF. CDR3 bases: TGTGCCAGCAGTGAAGCGCTTCCTAGCGGGAAGCAGTATTTT.

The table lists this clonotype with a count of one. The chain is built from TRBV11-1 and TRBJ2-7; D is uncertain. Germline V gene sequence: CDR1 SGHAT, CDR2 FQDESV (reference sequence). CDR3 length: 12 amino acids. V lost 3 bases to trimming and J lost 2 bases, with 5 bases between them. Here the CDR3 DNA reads TGTGCCAGCAGCTTGATCACCTACGAGCAGTACTTC. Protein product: CASSLITYEQYF. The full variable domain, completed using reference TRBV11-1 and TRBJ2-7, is EAEVAQSPRYKITEKSQAVAFWCDPISGHATLYWYRQILGQGPELLVQFQDESVVDDSQLPKDRFSAERLKGVDSTLKIQPAELGDSAMYLCASSLITYEQYFGPGTRLTVT.